This TCR beta chain was retrieved from a study of human T cells and chemical hapten exposure. Overall study: The study patch tested 0.01% DPC on the upper back and read results at 6 days.

TCRdb used MiXCR to reprocess the RACE reads, holding one entry per CDR3 protein. The repertoire holds about 40,000 distinct CDR3 sequences, with approximately 3.5% as singletons. Sample time point: patch test 2, 6 weeks after DPC sensitization. Treatment given: therapeutic diphenylcyclopropenone sensitization with weekly scalp DPC. This CDR3 has 19 amino acids. Looked up from germline, CDR1 is MDHEN and CDR2 is SYDVKM. After removal of 1 base from V and 0 bases from J, the junction contained 15 bases not matched to a gene. Ten or more counts support this clonotype. Material: whole blood, obtained in connection with sensitization to the hapten diphenylcyclopropenone (DPC). This chain connects TRBV28 to TRBJ2-7; TRBD1 agrees at 7 bases. The clonotype originates from a man aged 35 to 55 with alopecia areata. Some clones in this sample may be carry-over from other donors' samples. The CDR3 here is CASSLLGLRGHSNSYEQYF. DNA of the CDR3: TGTGCCAGCAGTTTATTGGGTTTAAGGGGGCACAGCAACTCCTACGAGCAGTACTTC.